What follows are 27 T cell receptor beta chains derived from one specimen sequenced in a study of T cell repertoires in cytomegalovirus infection. Using its own MiXCR run on the reads, TCRdb lists one record per CDR3 protein. The repertoire includes about half a million distinct CDR3 sequences, 30% to 40% of them detected once, and 15% to 20% sits in the top ten. For these receptors, no antigen is known. Sequenced here: cultured PBMCs, sampled from culture after CMV antigen stimulation. Receptors were obtained from a human donor in good health (CMV status not recorded). Some clones in this sample may be carry-over from other donors' samples.

The chain links TRBV19 to TRBJ2-2; 7 bases agree with TRBD1. This CDR3 spans 14 amino acids. V was clipped by 4 bases and J by 7 bases; unmatched bases: 6. Germline CDR1 is LNHDA and CDR2 is SQIVND (reference sequence). CDR3 sequence reads: CASSRDQGVGELFF. Here the CDR3 DNA reads TGTGCCAGTAGTAGAGACCAGGGGGTCGGGGAGCTGTTTTTT.

The sample holds a few counts of this clonotype. This chain connects TRBV5-4 to TRBJ2-1; 8 positions agree with TRBD2. The V gene's germline CDR1 is SGHNT and CDR2 YYREEE (reference sequence). This CDR3 is built from 14 residues. Trimming took 1 base from V and 9 from J; bases not matched to a gene: 6. The CDR3 spells CASSLTGSGGEQFF. CDR3 bases: TGTGCCAGCAGCTTGACAGGGAGCGGGGGTGAGCAGTTCTTC.

This clonotype turned up a few times. This sequence joins TRBV7-2 and TRBJ2-5, with 7 bases aligning to TRBD2. This CDR3 contains 15 residues. The trim removed 3 bases at V and 5 bases at J, leaving 9 bases unmatched. CDR1 is SGHTA and CDR2 is FQGNSA in the germline V gene. CDR3 residues: CASSFHGGSGETQYF. The DNA for the CDR3 is TGTGCCAGCAGCTTTCACGGCGGGAGCGGGGAGACCCAGTACTTC.

V is TRBV20-1 and J is TRBJ2-3; 9 bases are shared with TRBD1. Germline lookup yields CDR1 DFQATT and CDR2 SNEGSKA (reference sequence). The J segment lost 6 bases and the V segment lost 0 bases, leaving 7 bases of the junction unmatched. There are 15 residues in the CDR3. The CDR3 loop reads CSARDYRDRVDTQYF. DNA for the CDR3: TGCAGTGCTAGAGATTACCGGGACAGGGTGGATACGCAGTATTTT.

The rearrangement links TRBV4-1 to TRBJ1-6; D ambiguous. Germline values: CDR1 MGHRA, CDR2 YSYEKL. The CDR3 is 16 amino acids. The V and J ends lost 4 bases and 3 bases respectively, with 13 bases between them. The CDR3 nucleotides read TGCGCCAGCAGCCGGCACATGGGTCACTATAATTCACCCCTCCACTTT. Its protein product is CASSRHMGHYNSPLHF.

The V and J genes are TRBV5-5 and TRBJ2-1, with no clear D. The CDR3 runs 15 residues. Deletions cut 5 bases from V and 1 base from J, with 13 bases between. Looked up from germline, CDR1 is SGHKS and CDR2 is YYEKEE (reference sequence). The CDR3 here is CASRAPVVSYNEQFF. CDR3 DNA: TGTGCCAGCAGGGCTCCCGTGGTGTCCTACAATGAGCAGTTCTTC.

This CDR3 reads CAISKGLAGGPGGDTQYF. In DNA form, the CDR3 reads TGTGCCATCAGTAAGGGACTAGCGGGAGGGCCCGGTGGAGATACGCAGTATTTT. This chain connects TRBV10-3 to TRBJ2-3, with 16 bases aligning to TRBD2. In germline, CDR1 is ENHRY, CDR2 SYGVKD. V was clipped by 5 bases and J by 5 bases; unmatched bases: 10. The CDR3 totals 18 residues.

Many counts were recorded for this clonotype. The V gene is TRBV5-1, the J gene TRBJ1-2, with 9 bases that match TRBD1. The CDR3 has 15 residues. Germline CDR1 is SGHRS and CDR2 is YFSETQ. J gave up 8 bases and V 4 bases, and 12 bases lay outside the gene matches. As DNA, the CDR3 is TGCGCCAGCAGCAGTCCCGGGACAGGGAGAGGAGGCTACACCTTC. Translation: CASSSPGTGRGGYTF.

The chain recombines TRBV11-3 with TRBJ2-3; D gene ambiguous. CDR1 and CDR2 (germline): SGHNT, YENEEA. This CDR3 is built from 15 residues. V was clipped by 4 bases and J by 2 bases, with 13 bases between them. CDR3 sequence (DNA): TGTGCCAGCAGCTCTTGGGATTTCCTCACAGATACGCAGTATTTT. This translates into CASSSWDFLTDTQYF.

The chain is built from TRBV6-2 or TRBV6-3 and TRBJ2-7; 9 bases fit TRBD1. V dropped 6 bases and J dropped 3; count of bases not matched to a gene: 0. The V gene's germline CDR1 is MNHEY and CDR2 SVGEGT. The CDR3 sequence is 12 residues long. CDR3 loop: CASRTGGYEQYF. CDR3 DNA sequence: TGTGCCAGCAGGACAGGGGGCTACGAGCAGTACTTC.

V and J are TRBV12-3 or TRBV12-4 and TRBJ2-1; D unresolved. V was shortened by 5 bases and J by 5 bases, with 13 bases between the two germline ends. The CDR3 spans 14 residues. CDR3 DNA sequence: TGTGCCAGCAGTCTCGGGCTTTTAGACAATGAGCAGTTCTTC. Protein: CASSLGLLDNEQFF.

The genes are TRBV6-5 and TRBJ2-1; TRBD2 agrees at 7 bases. The V gene's germline CDR1 is MNHEY and CDR2 SVGAGI. The V segment lost 0 bases and the J segment 8 bases; nucleotides outside the gene matches: 13. The length of the CDR3 is 17 residues. The CDR3 DNA reads TGTGCCAGCAGTTACTCAGGGTCGGGCGGGAGTATTCATGAGCAGTTCTTC. Amino acid sequence: CASSYSGSGGSIHEQFF.

The chain is built from TRBV12-3 or TRBV12-4 and TRBJ1-5; maybe TRBD1 (6 bases). The germline V and J ends were trimmed by 6 bases and 2 bases, with 14 bases remaining between them. The CDR3 length is 15 residues. Here the CDR3 reads CASRIGQIRNQPQHF. In nucleotides, the CDR3 is TGTGCCAGCAGGATCGGACAGATTCGCAATCAGCCCCAGCATTTT.

In this sample, this clonotype turned up a few times. This chain connects TRBV6-2 or TRBV6-3 to TRBJ2-3; the D is unclear. This CDR3 comprises 12 residues. V was trimmed by 7 bases and J by 4 bases, leaving 9 bases between them. Germline V gene lookup returns CDR1 MNHEY and CDR2 SVGEGT. The CDR3, as DNA: TGTGCCAGCATCCAACGAGCAGATACGCAGTATTTT. Translation: CASIQRADTQYF.

This clonotype was detected only once. The chain is built from TRBV29-1 and TRBJ2-1; TRBD1 might be the D (5 bases). Looked up from germline, CDR1 is SQVTM and CDR2 is ANQGSEA. The CDR3 has 12 amino acids. Trimming shortened V by 5 bases and J by 5 bases, and 10 bases separated the two germline ends. DNA of the CDR3: TGCAGCGTTAGGAGACAGAACAATGAGCAGTTCTTC. Amino acids: CSVRRQNNEQFF.

The chain uses TRBV4-1 and TRBJ2-7; 7 bases are a match to TRBD2. Losses at the gene ends were 0 bases for V and 2 bases for J; bases not matched to a gene: 7. Germline V gene data show CDR1 as MGHRA and CDR2 as YSYEKL. CDR3 length: 16 residues. CDR3 protein: CASSQEGPSGPYEQYF. The CDR3 DNA is TGCGCCAGCAGCCAAGAGGGCCCTAGCGGCCCCTACGAGCAGTACTTC.

V usage is TRBV12-3 or TRBV12-4 and J usage is TRBJ2-7, with TRBD1 matching 9 bases. With 5 bases clipped from V and 2 bases from J, the junction kept 7 bases outside the gene matches. The CDR3 spans 15 residues. The CDR3 region has the DNA TGTGCCAGCAGTCCGGCGGGGACAGGGACCTACGAGCAGTACTTC. Translation gives CASSPAGTGTYEQYF.

This clonotype was seen only a few times. The V and J genes are TRBV4-2 and TRBJ2-7, with 9 bases identical to TRBD2. The CDR3 covers 15 residues. The germline V gene encodes CDR1 LGHNA and CDR2 YNFKEQ. Germline trimming cut 0 bases from V and 2 bases from J; bases unmatched to any gene: 2. The CDR3 DNA reads TGTGCCAGCAGCCAAGAGCTAGCGGGACCCTACGAGCAGTACTTC. It is translated as CASSQELAGPYEQYF.

This clonotype occurred many times. The chain combines TRBV7-6 with TRBJ2-3, with 7 positions matching TRBD2. Per the germline V gene, CDR1 is SGHVS and CDR2 is FNYEAQ. The V segment lost 5 bases and the J segment 0 bases; nucleotides outside the gene matches: 5. The CDR3 runs 15 residues. Here the CDR3 DNA reads TGTGCCAGCAGCCCACTAGCGTATAGCACAGATACGCAGTATTTT. This sequence encodes CASSPLAYSTDTQYF. Full variable domain (missing parts from reference TRBV7-6 and TRBJ2-3): GAGVSQSPRYKVTKRGQDVALRCDPISGHVSLYWYRQALGQGPEFLTYFNYEAQQDKSGLPNDRFSAERPEGSISTLTIQRTEQRDSAMYRCASSPLAYSTDTQYFGPGTRLTVL.

The chain joins TRBV6-6 to TRBJ2-7; 8 bases are shared with TRBD2. There are 16 residues in the CDR3. Per germline, CDR1 MNHNY and CDR2 SVGAGI (reference sequence). The V gene end was trimmed by 6 bases and the J gene end by 5 bases; junction bases not matched to a gene: 15. The CDR3 loop reads CASREGGTRSFHEQYF. Here the CDR3 DNA reads TGTGCCAGCAGAGAGGGGGGGACTAGATCATTCCACGAGCAGTACTTC.

The chain carries TRBV7-2 and TRBJ2-2, with 7 bases matching TRBD2. The length of the CDR3 is 16 residues. The germline gives CDR1 SGHTA, CDR2 FQGNSA. Trimming took 3 bases from V and 0 from J; bases not matched to a gene: 4. CDR3 in amino acids: CASSLGGLANTGELFF. CDR3 coding DNA: TGTGCCAGCAGCTTGGGAGGACTAGCGAACACCGGGGAGCTGTTTTTT.

V and J are TRBV6-2 or TRBV6-3 and TRBJ2-2; 8 bases agree with TRBD2. V trimming: 5 bases; J trimming: 6 bases; junction bases outside the gene matches: 14. There are 17 residues in the CDR3. Per the germline V gene, CDR1 is MNHEY and CDR2 is SVGEGT. CDR3 loop: CASSQTQGLVGAGELFF. CDR3 coding DNA: TGTGCCAGCAGTCAAACCCAGGGACTAGTGGGAGCCGGGGAGCTGTTTTTT.

In its sample, this clonotype was seen a few times. V usage is TRBV30 and J usage is TRBJ1-2; D ambiguous. V gave up 0 bases and J gave up 3 bases, with 14 bases separating them. This CDR3 comprises 15 residues. CDR1 is GTSNPN and CDR2 is SVGIG in the germline V gene (reference sequence). CDR3 protein: CAWSVSGISDYGYTF. CDR3 DNA: TGTGCCTGGAGTGTATCCGGAATCTCAGACTATGGCTACACCTTC. The variable domain in full, with the rest retrieved from reference TRBV30 and TRBJ1-2, is SQTIHQWPATLVQPVGSPLSLECTVEGTSNPNLYWYRQAAGRGLQLLFYSVGIGQISSEVPQNLSASRPQDRQFILSSKKLLLSDSGFYLCAWSVSGISDYGYTFGSGTRLTVV.

This clonotype was seen at least ten times. V gene TRBV12-3 or TRBV12-4 combines with J gene TRBJ2-3; 9 nucleotides agree with TRBD1. Trimming at V came to 6 bases and at J to 0 bases, leaving 4 bases not matched to a gene. The CDR3 runs to 15 residues. The CDR3 loop is CASSRGQGSTDTQYF. The CDR3 DNA sequence: TGTGCCAGCAGCCGGGGACAGGGAAGCACAGATACGCAGTATTTT.

The table lists this clonotype with a few counts. The chain couples TRBV6-5 to TRBJ2-4; D may be TRBD1 or TRBD2 (5 bases each). This CDR3 has 13 amino acids. Trimming left V 2 bases short and J 9 bases short, with 11 bases between. The germline V gene encodes CDR1 MNHEY and CDR2 SVGAGI. For the CDR3, the DNA is TGTGCCAGCAGTTACGGCCTGAGGGGCATTCAGTACTTC. Amino acids: CASSYGLRGIQYF.

This clonotype has at least ten counts. The rearrangement uses TRBV20-1 and TRBJ2-1; 11 nucleotides match TRBD2. V was pared by 1 base and J by 7 bases, with 0 bases of the junction left unmatched. From germline, CDR1 is DFQATT and CDR2 SNEGSKA (reference sequence). The CDR3 totals 13 residues. The CDR3: CSARGLAGNEQFF. CDR3 DNA: TGCAGTGCTAGAGGACTAGCGGGAAATGAGCAGTTCTTC.

The table lists this clonotype with a few counts. V is TRBV5-4 and J is TRBJ2-2; 10 nucleotides line up with TRBD2. V lost 1 base and J lost 4; bases outside the gene matches: 4. Germline CDR1 reads SGHNT; CDR2 reads YYREEE (reference sequence). The CDR3 spans 16 residues. The CDR3 region has the DNA TGTGCCAGCAGCTTGACTAGCGGGACACTCACCGGGGAGCTGTTTTTT. Amino acid sequence: CASSLTSGTLTGELFF.